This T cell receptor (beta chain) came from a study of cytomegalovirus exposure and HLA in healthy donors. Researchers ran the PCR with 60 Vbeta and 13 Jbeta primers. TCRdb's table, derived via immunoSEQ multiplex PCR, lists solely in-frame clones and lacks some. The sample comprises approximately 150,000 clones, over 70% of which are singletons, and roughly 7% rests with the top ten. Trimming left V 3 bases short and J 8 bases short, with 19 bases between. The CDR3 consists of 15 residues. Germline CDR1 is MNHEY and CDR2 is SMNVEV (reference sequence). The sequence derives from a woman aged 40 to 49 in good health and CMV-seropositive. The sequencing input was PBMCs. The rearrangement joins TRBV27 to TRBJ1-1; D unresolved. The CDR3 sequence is CASSLHWGDIAEAFF. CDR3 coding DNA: TGTGCCAGCAGTTTGCATTGGGGAGACATAGCCGAAGCTTTCTTT.